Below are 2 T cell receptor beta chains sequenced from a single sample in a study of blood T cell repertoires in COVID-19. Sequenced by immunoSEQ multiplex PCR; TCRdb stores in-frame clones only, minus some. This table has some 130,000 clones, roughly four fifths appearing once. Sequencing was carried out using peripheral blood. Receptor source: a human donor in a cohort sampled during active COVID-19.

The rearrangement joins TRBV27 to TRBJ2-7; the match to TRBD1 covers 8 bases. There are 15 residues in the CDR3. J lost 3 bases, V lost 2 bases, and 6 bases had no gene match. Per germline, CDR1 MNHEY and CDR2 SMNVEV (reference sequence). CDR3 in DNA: TGTGCCAGCAGTTTACAGGGGGCAGATGGCTACGAGCAGTACTTC. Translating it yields CASSLQGADGYEQYF.

The CDR3 loop is CATLPVSSYNEQFF. The DNA of the CDR3 is TGTGCCACCCTCCCGGTAAGCTCCTACAATGAGCAGTTCTTC. The chain links TRBV18 to TRBJ2-1; D is ambiguous. Germline V gives CDR1 KGHSH, CDR2 LQKENI. Trimming took off 10 bases at V and 0 bases at J, with 13 bases between the two ends. CDR3 length: 14 residues.